These T cell receptor beta chains were read from a single sample in a study of blood T cell repertoires in COVID-19. The table came from immunoSEQ multiplex PCR; TCRdb's copy has only in-frame clones and leaves some out. The sample holds approximately 300,000 clones, 75% to 95% seen once. Sample: peripheral blood. These receptors were obtained from a woman aged 25 to 45 with COVID-19, enrolled during active disease. CDR3s include the opening cysteine and the closing phenylalanine or tryptophan.

j_call: TRBJ1-6; v_call: TRBV2; cdr3_aa: CASRQGWALHF
j_call: TRBJ2-1; v_call: TRBV10-3; cdr3_aa: CAISGPSGSSYNEQFF
j_call: TRBJ1-2; v_call: TRBV30; cdr3_aa: CAWTVNYGYTF
j_call: TRBJ1-3; v_call: TRBV9; cdr3_aa: CASSVEQTSGNTIYF
j_call: TRBJ2-5; v_call: TRBV15; cdr3_aa: CATSPVPPTREYF
j_call: TRBJ2-2; v_call: TRBV6-5; cdr3_aa: CASRLLQGGPGELFF
j_call: TRBJ2-1; v_call: TRBV7-9; cdr3_aa: CASSVAGGPGNEQFF
j_call: TRBJ2-7; v_call: TRBV5-5; cdr3_aa: CASSRGLAANEQYF
j_call: TRBJ2-5; v_call: TRBV6-5; cdr3_aa: CASSYTGPQTQYF
j_call: TRBJ2-1; v_call: TRBV15; cdr3_aa: CATSRPYSGSYNEQFF
j_call: TRBJ1-1; v_call: TRBV5-1; cdr3_aa: CASSVNQGTEAFF
j_call: TRBJ2-5; v_call: TRBV7-9; cdr3_aa: CASRTLAEPQETQYF
j_call: TRBJ1-1; v_call: TRBV2; cdr3_aa: CASSRVMNTEAFF
j_call: TRBJ1-1; v_call: TRBV2; cdr3_aa: CASSGEQGLNTEAFF
j_call: TRBJ2-1; v_call: TRBV4-1; cdr3_aa: CASSQPTSGRALRKFF
j_call: TRBJ1-5; v_call: TRBV30; cdr3_aa: CAWAQYRGGQPQHF